This T cell receptor beta chain was captured in a study of molecular identifiers for immune sequencing clone quantification. Based on a CD8+CD4-CCR7+CD45RA+ profile, naive CD8 T cells were sorted. Previously reported methods and listed TCR primers produced the bulk TCR libraries. TCRdb re-analysed the PCR reads in MiXCR, keeping a single row per CDR3 protein. Counted here are about half a million distinct CDR3 sequences, about 20% occurring once; the ten biggest clones make up about 0.84%. Whole-study results and caveats: Clones above 20 RNA copies contained over 98% of effector molecules and under 1% of naive molecules.

This clonotype was seen a few times. The antigen is not known. Germline CDR1 reads SQVTM; CDR2 reads ANQGSEA. The CDR3 extends over 14 amino acids. V shed 3 bases and J shed 1 base, with 12 bases lying between them. Sequencing input: naive CD8+ T cells from blood, with Jurkat cell RNA spiked in. Subset meaning: FACS-sorted CD8+CD4-CCR7+CD45RA+ naive T cells. This chain links TRBV29-1 with TRBJ2-5; D might be TRBD1 (6 bases). This TCR came from a human donor in good health. Some libraries in this study had Jurkat cell RNA spiked in. The CDR3 here is CSVEWAGAQETQYF. DNA of the CDR3: TGCAGCGTTGAGTGGGCAGGGGCCCAAGAGACCCAGTACTTC.